The 15 T cell receptor beta chains reported below all come from one sample, sequenced in a study of T cells in Graves' hyperthyroidism and ophthalmopathy. From RNA transcripts, TCR beta CDR3 regions were amplified. During a first-round RT-PCR of the TCR CDR3, the HTBI primer set was used. Each CDR3 protein is one row after TCRdb ran MiXCR on the multiplex PCR reads. The sample contains 250,000 to 300,000 distinct CDR3 sequences, approximately 14% of which appear only once. The specimen was blood. The receptors come from a woman aged 40 to 50 with Graves' hyperthyroidism that later progressed to Graves' ophthalmopathy.

The chain is built from TRBV28 and TRBJ2-7; 9 nucleotides agree with TRBD2. J lost 5 bases, V lost 6 bases, and 8 bases had no gene match. The CDR3 spans 14 residues. CDR1 MDHEN and CDR2 SYDVKM come from the germline V gene. DNA for the CDR3: TGTGCCAGCAGGGGGGGGGCGGGAGGGAACGAGCAGTACTTC. Amino acids: CASRGGAGGNEQYF.

This clonotype was observed at least ten times. The chain carries TRBV20-1 and TRBJ1-5; no definite D call. The V end lost 6 bases, the J end lost 1 base, and 13 bases lay between the germline ends. From germline, CDR1 is DFQATT and CDR2 SNEGSKA (reference sequence). This CDR3 spans 14 amino acids. CDR3 sequence (DNA): TGCAGTGCCATTGCTGATAAAAGCAATCAGCCCCAGCATTTT. It encodes CSAIADKSNQPQHF.

This clonotype was counted ten times or more. V and J are TRBV19 and TRBJ2-1; D not certain. V was pared by 5 bases and J by 4 bases, with 15 bases between. The V gene's germline CDR1 is LNHDA and CDR2 SQIVND (reference sequence). The CDR3 totals 15 residues. The CDR3 DNA is TGTGCCAGTAGTTCTCGCGCAGGACCTTACAATGAGCAGTTCTTC. It codes for CASSSRAGPYNEQFF.

This clonotype has ten or more counts. The CDR3 region has the DNA TGTGCCAGCAGACAAACAGGGAGCGAGCAGTACTTC. The encoded protein is CASRQTGSEQYF. The genes are TRBV25-1 and TRBJ2-7; perhaps TRBD1 as D (6 bases). Trimming took off 6 bases at V and 6 bases at J, with 12 bases between the two ends. This CDR3 is built from 12 residues. Germline V gene lookup returns CDR1 MGHDK and CDR2 SYGVNS.

As regards this clonotype: The junction and the germline gene differ at one end; a read error may be behind it. V gene TRBV25-1 combines with J gene TRBJ2-1, with 7 bases lining up with TRBD1. Germline-derived CDR1 and CDR2 are MGHDK and SYGVNS. The CDR3 extends over 15 amino acids. In DNA, the CDR3 is TGTGCCAACAGTGATTCGACAGGGACCTACAATGAGCAGTTCTTC. Translating gives CANSDSTGTYNEQFF.

This clonotype came up many times. V usage is TRBV12-3 or TRBV12-4 and J usage is TRBJ1-4, with D possibly TRBD1 on 5 matching bases. V shed 6 bases and J shed 4 bases, with 12 bases lying between them. The CDR3 extends over 14 amino acids. In nucleotides, the CDR3 is TGTGCCAGCAGGAACGGGACGAATAATGAAAAACTGTTTTTT. Its translation: CASRNGTNNEKLFF.

There are many counts of this clonotype. V gene TRBV11-2 combines with J gene TRBJ1-2; D not certain. This CDR3 region has 16 residues. V lost 1 base and J 7 bases, leaving 19 bases between the germline ends. Germline CDR1 and CDR2: SGHAT and FQNNGV. The DNA for the CDR3 is TGTGCCAGCAGCTTAGTTCGTGGTCCAACCTCGAGTGGCTACACCTTC. Translation gives CASSLVRGPTSSGYTF. Together with reference TRBV11-2 and TRBJ1-2, the CDR3 gives the full variable domain: EAGVAQSPRYKIIEKRQSVAFWCNPISGHATLYWYQQILGQGPKLLIQFQNNGVVDDSQLPKDRFSAERLKGVDSTLKIQPAKLEDSAVYLCASSLVRGPTSSGYTFGSGTRLTVV.

The chain uses TRBV6-1 and TRBJ2-7, with 7 bases that match TRBD1. Per germline, CDR1 MNHNS and CDR2 SASEGT. The CDR3 sequence is 14 residues long. J lost 0 bases, V lost 5 bases, and 4 bases had no gene match. This CDR3 reads CASSTGDYSYEQYF. The CDR3 DNA reads TGTGCCAGCAGTACAGGGGATTACTCCTACGAGCAGTACTTC.

There are many counts of this clonotype. This sequence joins TRBV28 and TRBJ1-6; maybe TRBD1 (5 bases). Germline CDR1 and CDR2: MDHEN and SYDVKM. Trimming stripped 6 bases from V and 0 bases from J, with 18 bases between. The CDR3 is made up of 18 amino acids. The CDR3 spells CASSPVGVRSSYNSPLHF. In nucleotides, the CDR3 is TGTGCCAGCAGCCCCGTAGGGGTGCGAAGCTCCTATAATTCACCCCTCCACTTT.

This clonotype has at least ten counts. This chain links TRBV11-3 with TRBJ2-7; 10 nucleotides line up with TRBD1. CDR3 length equals 15 residues. Germline CDR1 reads SGHNT; CDR2 reads YENEEA. The J segment lost 2 bases and the V segment lost 5 bases, leaving 6 bases of the junction unmatched. The CDR3 reads CASSHGTGATYEQYF. CDR3 coding DNA: TGTGCCAGCAGCCATGGGACAGGGGCTACCTACGAGCAGTACTTC.

This clonotype was detected ten times or more. The rearrangement uses TRBV20-1 and TRBJ1-1, with 7 positions matching TRBD1. J was trimmed by 1 base and V by 0 bases; bases with no gene match: 17. Germline V gives CDR1 DFQATT, CDR2 SNEGSKA (reference sequence). The CDR3 is 19 amino acids. This chain's CDR3 is CSARDLEFSGDSSNTEAFF. CDR3 nucleotides: TGCAGTGCTAGAGATCTAGAGTTTTCAGGGGACAGCTCGAACACTGAAGCTTTCTTT.

This clonotype was counted at least ten times. The chain combines TRBV19 with TRBJ2-1; 9 bases match TRBD1. Germline V gives CDR1 LNHDA, CDR2 SQIVND (reference sequence). CDR3 length equals 14 residues. The V and J ends lost 4 bases and 8 bases, in that order; junction bases with no gene match: 6. CDR3 sequence: CASSTGQGIHEQFF. The CDR3 nucleotides read TGTGCCAGTAGTACGGGACAGGGAATTCATGAGCAGTTCTTC. Full variable domain (rest looked up from reference TRBV19 and TRBJ2-1): DGGITQSPKYLFRKEGQNVTLSCEQNLNHDAMYWYRQDPGQGLRLIYYSQIVNDFQKGDIAEGYSVSREKKESFPLTVTSAQKNPTAFYLCASSTGQGIHEQFFGPGTRLTVL.

V and J are TRBV12-3 or TRBV12-4 and TRBJ1-2; a possible D gene is TRBD1 (6 bases). V was trimmed by 5 bases and J by 4 bases, leaving 26 bases between them. CDR3 length: 18 amino acids. CDR3 loop: CASSPHFNRASRGYGYTF. CDR3 nucleotide sequence: TGTGCCAGCAGTCCTCATTTCAACAGGGCCTCGCGAGGCTATGGCTACACCTTC.

Note on this clonotype: Being one base from a much bigger clone, this may be a read error. The chain recombines TRBV2 with TRBJ2-2; 7 bases fit TRBD2. Trimming at V came to 6 bases and at J to 3 bases, leaving 16 bases not matched to a gene. The germline V gene encodes CDR1 SNHLY and CDR2 FYNNEI. The CDR3 runs 18 residues. DNA for the CDR3: TGTGCCAGCAGGTTGAGGACTAGTCAGCCCGAATACACCGGGGAGCTGTTTTTT. It specifies CASRLRTSQPEYTGELFF.

At least ten counts were recorded for this clonotype. The V call is TRBV3-1, the J call TRBJ1-1; D is unclear. This CDR3 comprises 13 residues. CDR1 is LGHDT, CDR2 YNNKEL, per germline (reference sequence). V shed 1 base and J shed 0 bases, with 3 bases lying between them. The CDR3 sequence: CASSQGMNTEAFF. In DNA, the CDR3 is TGTGCCAGCAGCCAAGGGATGAACACTGAAGCTTTCTTT.